This TCR beta chain was retrieved from a study of OX40 agonist ivuxolimab in advanced cancers. Study summary: Hepatocellular carcinoma, melanoma, renal cell or head and neck cancer affected the dose-escalation patients. Study results and caveats: Those patients achieving a partial response at 0.1-3.0 mg/kg showed among the lowest clonal expansion.

CDR1 is LNHDA, CDR2 SQIVND, per germline (reference sequence). The CDR3 has 15 amino acids. V lost 6 bases, J lost 5 bases, and 6 bases stayed unmatched. Note on this clone: No antigen is known for it.

Produced via immunoSEQ multiplex PCR; TCRdb's table is partial and in-frame only. The data hold tens of thousands of clones, with approximately 86% observed a single time. The receptor's source is an adult with an advanced solid tumor such as melanoma, head and neck, liver or kidney cancer. Sample: CD4+ or CD8+ T cells sorted from blood, taken in a trial of the OX40 agonist ivuxolimab. The V and J genes are TRBV19 and TRBJ2-2; TRBD1 aligns across 10 bases. The CDR3 loop reads CASSLLGQGTGELFF. CDR3 nucleotides: TGTGCCAGTAGCCTTTTGGGACAGGGGACCGGGGAGCTGTTTTTT. The entire variable domain, with the rest obtained from reference TRBV19 and TRBJ2-2, is as follows: DGGITQSPKYLFRKEGQNVTLSCEQNLNHDAMYWYRQDPGQGLRLIYYSQIVNDFQKGDIAEGYSVSREKKESFPLTVTSAQKNPTAFYLCASSLLGQGTGELFFGEGSRLTVL.